This TCR beta chain is from a study of T cells expressing NK-cell markers. Study context: From sorted CD3+CD56+NKG2C+, CD3+CD56+NKG2C- and CD3+CD56-NKG2C+ T cells came the TCR beta repertoires. Seven sequenced donors out of eight were HCMV-seropositive, one seronegative.

Study outcomes and limitations: Over 5 donors carried dominant NKG2C+ clonotypes that made up about 1.0-7.0% of their CD8+ T cells.

On this clonotype: The antigen remains undetermined.

This CDR3 contains 13 residues. UMI-tagged 5'RACE template switching yielded the TCR beta cDNA. TCRdb processed the 5' RACE reads again and assigns one entry to each CDR3 protein, with no DNA. The repertoire shows roughly 350,000 distinct CDR3 sequences; the top ten hold roughly 5.5%. The receptor comes from a man aged 18-70 years in good health. The rearrangement uses TRBV12-3 or TRBV12-4 and TRBJ1-2; the D gene TCRdb calls, TRBD1, cannot be checked with no DNA. The sample was blood T cells: a sorted CD56 or NKG2C T cell subset, CD4+ or CD8+ T cells, or bulk PBMC T cells (not recorded which). The CDR3 loop is CASSRTGGDGYTF.